This TCR beta chain was captured in a study of patients and donors after allogeneic stem cell transplantation. CDR3 length: 15 residues. Trimming cost V 4 bases and J 1 base, with 14 bases left between them. CDR1 is SGHRS, CDR2 YFSETQ, per germline. TCRdb independently ran MiXCR on the RT-PCR reads; one entry per CDR3 protein. Here the sample spans about 960,000 distinct CDR3 sequences, approximately 19% being singletons. In its sample, this clonotype was seen many times. The rearrangement joins TRBV5-1 to TRBJ1-1, with no clear D. The receptor was derived from a human donor who was either an allogeneic HSCT recipient or a stem cell or donor lymphocyte infusion donor (not recorded which). It is not recorded whose cells these are; they may come from a transplant donor. Sequenced sample: blood, either unsorted or a sorted T cell fraction (not recorded which). The CDR3 DNA sequence: TGCGCCAGCAGCCCACAGAGTCGGCCGAACACTGAAGCTTTCTTT. Encoded protein: CASSPQSRPNTEAFF.